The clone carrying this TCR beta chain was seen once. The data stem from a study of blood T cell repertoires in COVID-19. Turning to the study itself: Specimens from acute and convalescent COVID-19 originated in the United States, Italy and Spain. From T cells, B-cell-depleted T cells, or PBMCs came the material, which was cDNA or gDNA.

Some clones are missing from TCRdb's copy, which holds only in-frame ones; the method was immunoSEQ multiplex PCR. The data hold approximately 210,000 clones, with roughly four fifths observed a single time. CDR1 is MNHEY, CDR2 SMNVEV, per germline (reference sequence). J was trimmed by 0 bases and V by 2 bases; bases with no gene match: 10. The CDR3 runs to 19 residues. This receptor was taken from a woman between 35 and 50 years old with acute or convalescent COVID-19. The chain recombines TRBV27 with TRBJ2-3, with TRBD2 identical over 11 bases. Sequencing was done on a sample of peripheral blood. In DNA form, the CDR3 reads TGTGCCAGCAGTTTAGGGACTAGCGGTATGTGGGCTAGCACAGATACGCAGTATTTT. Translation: CASSLGTSGMWASTDTQYF.